This TCR beta chain originates from a study of human T cells and chemical hapten exposure. Sample time point: patch test 2, 6 weeks after DPC sensitization. The treatment here: therapeutic diphenylcyclopropenone sensitization with weekly scalp DPC. TCRdb reprocessed the RACE reads via MiXCR and lists one record per CDR3 protein. The profile covers about 81,000 distinct CDR3 sequences, with roughly a tenth appearing a single time and approximately 2.3% taken by the ten largest. The CDR3 sequence is 16 residues long. Trimming left V 0 bases short and J 0 bases short, with 11 bases between. The germline gives CDR1 SGHRS, CDR2 YFSETQ. The sample holds a few counts of this clonotype.

The sequence was collected from a woman aged 30 to 39 with alopecia areata. Some clones in this sample may be carry-over from other donors' samples. Sequencing used whole blood, obtained in connection with sensitization to the hapten diphenylcyclopropenone (DPC). V usage is TRBV5-1 and J usage is TRBJ2-3; no definite D call. The CDR3: CASSLGTDSSTDTQYF. Written as DNA, the CDR3 is TGCGCCAGCAGCTTGGGAACAGATTCTAGCACAGATACGCAGTATTTT.